This entry lists 13 T cell receptor beta chains sequenced from one sample in a study of blood T cell repertoires in COVID-19. Some clones are missing from TCRdb's copy, which holds only in-frame ones; the method was immunoSEQ multiplex PCR. The sample holds about 440,000 clones, 90% seen once. Source material: PBMCs or T cells enriched from blood (not recorded which). Receptor source: a man aged 18 to 30 who had recovered from COVID-19.

The chain is built from TRBV28 and TRBJ1-1, with 7 nucleotides matching TRBD1. The CDR3 loop spans 14 amino acids. V lost 7 bases and J lost 0; bases outside the gene matches: 5. Germline V gene sequence: CDR1 MDHEN, CDR2 SYDVKM. CDR3 sequence reads: CASTGGTVNTEAFF. CDR3 bases: TGTGCCAGCACTGGTGGGACAGTGAACACTGAAGCTTTCTTT.

In its sample, this clone was seen a few times. V usage is TRBV9 and J usage is TRBJ1-2; no reliable D call. V was cut by 0 bases and J by 1 base, with 7 bases left in between. The CDR3 is 14 residues long. Germline CDR1 reads SGDLS; CDR2 reads YYNGEE. In nucleotides, the CDR3 is TGTGCCAGCAGCGTAGCTCCAGGTAACTATGGCTACACCTTC. It translates to CASSVAPGNYGYTF.

V gene TRBV4-1 combines with J gene TRBJ2-7; TRBD1 is a possible D gene (5 bases). CDR3 length: 14 amino acids. V gave up 1 base and J gave up 0 bases, with 7 bases separating them. Germline V gene sequence: CDR1 MGHRA, CDR2 YSYEKL. The chain's CDR3 is CASSQAGRSYEQYF. The CDR3 DNA reads TGCGCCAGCAGCCAAGCAGGGCGCTCCTACGAGCAGTACTTC.

The V gene is TRBV5-4, the J gene TRBJ2-2, with a possible D match to TRBD2 (5 bases). The length of the CDR3 is 14 residues. Germline-derived CDR1 and CDR2 are SGHNT and YYREEE (reference sequence). The V end was cut by 3 bases, the J end by 5 bases, with 11 bases between. CDR3 DNA: TGTGCCAGCAGCTCGCCCCGGGGAACCGGGGAGCTGTTTTTT. Its protein product is CASSSPRGTGELFF.

This chain connects TRBV18 to TRBJ2-2, with TRBD2 as a possible D gene (5 bases). The V gene lost 0 bases and the J gene lost 10 bases, with 18 bases spanning the gap. Germline CDR1 is KGHSH and CDR2 is LQKENI. The CDR3 is 16 residues long. CDR3 amino acids: CASSPPLPGVGKELFF. The CDR3 bases are TGTGCCAGCTCACCACCGCTACCCGGGGTTGGCAAGGAGCTGTTTTTT.

The V gene is TRBV6-5, the J gene TRBJ1-1; unclear D gene. Trimming stripped 5 bases from V and 2 bases from J, with 15 bases between. The CDR3 consists of 15 residues. Germline lookup yields CDR1 MNHEY and CDR2 SVGAGI. CDR3 amino acids: CASSTIKGGNTEAFF. CDR3 sequence (DNA): TGTGCCAGCAGTACGATTAAGGGAGGTAACACTGAAGCTTTCTTT.

The V gene is TRBV28, the J gene TRBJ2-2, with 12 nucleotides matching TRBD2. Germline values: CDR1 MDHEN, CDR2 SYDVKM. Germline trimming cut 8 bases from V and 2 bases from J; bases unmatched to any gene: 12. This CDR3 is built from 18 residues. The CDR3 loop reads CASYRGRTSGTNTGELFF. The DNA for the CDR3 is TGTGCCAGCTACCGGGGGCGGACTAGCGGGACAAACACCGGGGAGCTGTTTTTT.

This rearrangement joins TRBV11-2 to TRBJ2-7, with a possible D match to TRBD2 (6 bases). Germline CDR1 SGHAT, CDR2 FQNNGV. The CDR3 runs to 14 residues. V dropped 1 base and J dropped 9 bases, with 16 bases sitting between them. In DNA form, the CDR3 reads TGTGCCAGCAGCTTAGGAGCGGGCATGTTGGCGCAGTACTTC. Translated, it gives CASSLGAGMLAQYF.

The rearrangement joins TRBV6-5 to TRBJ1-4; 8 bases agree with TRBD1. CDR1 MNHEY and CDR2 SVGAGI come from the germline V gene. Losses at the gene ends were 2 bases for V and 8 bases for J; bases not matched to a gene: 10. The CDR3 length is 16 residues. This CDR3 is CASSYNPPGQEEKLFF. DNA of the CDR3: TGTGCCAGCAGTTACAACCCCCCGGGACAGGAAGAAAAACTGTTTTTT.

This clone was seen more than once but under ten times. The chain links TRBV5-6 to TRBJ1-5; possibly TRBD1 for D (5 bases). This CDR3 is built from 14 residues. CDR1 and CDR2 (germline): SGHDT, YYEEEE. Trimming removed 4 bases from V and 4 bases from J, with 12 bases in between. CDR3 sequence: CASSHGTENQPQHF. CDR3 DNA sequence: TGTGCCAGCAGCCACGGGACTGAGAATCAGCCCCAGCATTTT.

The rearrangement joins TRBV3-1 (or the pseudogene TRBV3-2) to TRBJ1-2, with a weak D call TRBD1 (5 bases). Germline V lookup: CDR1 LGHDT, CDR2 YNNKEL (reference sequence). The length of the CDR3 is 14 residues. The ends were cut back, 3 bases at V and 4 bases at J, with 12 bases in the middle. The CDR3 bases are TGTGCCAGCAGCCAGCCTGGGGCAGGCTATGGCTACACCTTC. Protein: CASSQPGAGYGYTF.

This sequence joins TRBV19 and TRBJ1-1; TRBD1 matches at 9 bases. J lost 5 bases, V lost 6 bases, and 7 bases had no gene match. Looked up from germline, CDR1 is LNHDA and CDR2 is SQIVND (reference sequence). The CDR3 length is 14 residues. CDR3 coding DNA: TGTGCCAGTAGACAGGGGGCCGGGGTTACTGAAGCTTTCTTT. Translated, it gives CASRQGAGVTEAFF.

This clone is a singleton in its sample. The chain carries TRBV30 and TRBJ1-2, with TRBD1 matching over 7 bases. Trimming at V came to 7 bases and at J to 12 bases, leaving 17 bases not matched to a gene. Germline lookup yields CDR1 GTSNPN and CDR2 SVGIG (reference sequence). The CDR3 contains 13 residues. The CDR3: CAFIDGRRGLDTF. DNA for the CDR3: TGTGCCTTCATTGACGGAAGGAGGGGGCTCGACACCTTC.